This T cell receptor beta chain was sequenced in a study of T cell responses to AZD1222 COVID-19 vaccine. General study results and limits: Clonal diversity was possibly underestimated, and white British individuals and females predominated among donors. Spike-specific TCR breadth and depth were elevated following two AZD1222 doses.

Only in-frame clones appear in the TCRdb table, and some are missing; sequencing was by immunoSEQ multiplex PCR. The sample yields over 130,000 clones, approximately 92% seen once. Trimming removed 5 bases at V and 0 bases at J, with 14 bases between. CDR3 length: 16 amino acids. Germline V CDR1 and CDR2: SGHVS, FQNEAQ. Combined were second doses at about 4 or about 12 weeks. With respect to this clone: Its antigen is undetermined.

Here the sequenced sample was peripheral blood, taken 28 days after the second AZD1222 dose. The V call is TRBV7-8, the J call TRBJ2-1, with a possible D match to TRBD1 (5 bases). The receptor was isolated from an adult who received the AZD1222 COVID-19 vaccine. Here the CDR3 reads CASSPKRGVSYNEQFF. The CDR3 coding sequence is TGTGCCAGCAGCCCGAAAAGGGGTGTCTCCTACAATGAGCAGTTCTTC.